The 21 T cell receptor beta chains below all came from one sample that was sequenced in a study of radiotherapy plus CTLA-4 blockade in lung cancer. The data were produced by immunoSEQ multiplex PCR, yet TCRdb's version contains in-frame clones alone and is incomplete. Of tens of thousands of clones listed, 70% to 80% are singletons. This specimen consisted of peripheral blood, obtained from a patient treated with radiotherapy plus ipilimumab. The source of these receptors is a human donor with non-small cell lung cancer who had stable disease on radiotherapy plus ipilimumab.

The chain links TRBV6-1 to TRBJ1-1; tentative D call: TRBD1 (6 bases). CDR1 is MNHNS and CDR2 is SASEGT in the germline V gene. The V and J ends lost 6 bases and 3 bases respectively, with 17 bases between them. The CDR3 spans 15 residues. This chain's CDR3 is CASSHRVGFDTEAFF. The CDR3 nucleotides read TGTGCCAGCAGCCACAGGGTCGGGTTCGACACTGAAGCTTTCTTT.

V is TRBV9 and J is TRBJ2-2, with no clear D. The CDR3 is made up of 13 amino acids. Germline V gene sequence: CDR1 SGDLS, CDR2 YYNGEE. Trimming pared 3 bases from V and 4 bases from J, leaving 7 bases between. In DNA, the CDR3 is TGTGCCAGCAGCGCACGGAGCACCGGGGAGCTGTTTTTT. The encoded protein is CASSARSTGELFF.

The chain links TRBV27 to TRBJ1-1; D ambiguous. The CDR3 consists of 15 residues. The V gene lost 1 base and the J gene lost 0 bases, with 9 bases spanning the gap. Germline CDR1 is MNHEY and CDR2 is SMNVEV (reference sequence). CDR3 DNA sequence: TGTGCCAGCAGTTTATACCCAGAAATGAACACTGAAGCTTTCTTT. Its translation is CASSLYPEMNTEAFF.

This clone was observed once. V usage is TRBV10-2 and J usage is TRBJ2-3; D is unresolved. Trimming removed 5 bases from V and 13 bases from J, with 19 bases in between. The germline CDR1 and CDR2 sequences are WSHSY and SAAADI. This CDR3 contains 13 residues. The CDR3 DNA reads as TGCGCCAGCAGTTCTTCAGTGGAGAGTAAGAAGTATTTT. Its translation is CASSSSVESKKYF.

There are a few counts of this clone. V and J are TRBV9 and TRBJ2-7; D ambiguous. V lost 0 bases and J 2 bases, leaving 12 bases between the germline ends. CDR1 SGDLS and CDR2 YYNGEE come from the germline V gene. The CDR3 length is 15 residues. The CDR3 spells CASSVGEGSTYEQYF. The CDR3 DNA sequence: TGTGCCAGCAGCGTAGGCGAAGGGTCGACCTACGAGCAGTACTTC.

The chain combines TRBV6-6 with TRBJ2-5; TRBD2 agrees at 7 bases. Per germline, CDR1 MNHNY and CDR2 SVGAGI (reference sequence). V lost 6 bases, J lost 1 base, and 8 bases stayed unmatched. This CDR3 has 15 residues. For the CDR3, the DNA is TGTGCCAGCAGGGCTACTAGCGTGCGCCAAGAGACCCAGTACTTC. It specifies CASRATSVRQETQYF.

DNA for the CDR3: TGTGCCAGCAGCAGCACCGGTAGGACTTTCTCCTACGAGCAGTACTTC. This translates into CASSSTGRTFSYEQYF. The genes are TRBV7-8 and TRBJ2-7; perhaps TRBD2 as D (5 bases). The germline V gene encodes CDR1 SGHVS and CDR2 FQNEAQ. V was pared by 5 bases and J by 0 bases, with 17 bases between. CDR3 size: 16 residues.

The genes are TRBV18 and TRBJ1-2; D not certain. This CDR3 is built from 15 residues. The V gene lost 0 bases and the J gene lost 4 bases, with 12 bases spanning the gap. The V gene's germline CDR1 is KGHSH and CDR2 LQKENI. The CDR3 reads CASSPPKEPSYGYTF. The CDR3, as DNA: TGTGCCAGCTCACCACCGAAGGAGCCTTCCTATGGCTACACCTTC.

This chain joins TRBV19 and TRBJ2-2, with 9 bases identical to TRBD1. From germline, CDR1 is LNHDA and CDR2 SQIVND (reference sequence). V gave up 6 bases and J gave up 1 base; unmatched junction bases: 6. The CDR3 runs 16 residues. As DNA, the CDR3 is TGTGCCAGTAGGCGGCCGGGACAGGGGAACACCGGGGAGCTGTTTTTT. It encodes CASRRPGQGNTGELFF.

The V gene is TRBV25-1, the J gene TRBJ1-6; D unclear. Trimming left V 4 bases short and J 10 bases short, with 11 bases between. The length of the CDR3 is 13 residues. Germline V gene sequence: CDR1 MGHDK, CDR2 SYGVNS. For the CDR3, the DNA is TGTGCCAGCAGTGCTTACAGTGACTCACCCCTCCACTTT. It yields the protein CASSAYSDSPLHF.

This rearrangement joins TRBV29-1 to TRBJ2-7; D is uncertain. V was shortened by 6 bases and J by 4 bases, with 7 bases between the two germline ends. Per the germline V gene, CDR1 is SQVTM and CDR2 is ANQGSEA. The CDR3 is 10 residues long. The CDR3 DNA sequence: TGCAGCGTGGGTGAGTACGAGCAGTACGTC. Encoded protein: CSVGEYEQYV.

The chain combines TRBV6-6 with TRBJ1-2, with a possible D match to TRBD1 (6 bases). The CDR3 totals 13 residues. Per germline, CDR1 MNHNY and CDR2 SVGAGI (reference sequence). The germline V and J ends were trimmed by 2 bases and 8 bases, with 12 bases remaining between them. CDR3 residues: CASSYPDSPGYTF. The CDR3 nucleotides are TGTGCCAGCAGTTACCCGGACAGTCCCGGCTACACCTTC.

This chain joins TRBV5-3 and TRBJ1-3; D not resolved. TRBV5-3 is an ORF for which the function is uncertain. V lost 3 bases, J lost 0 bases, and 10 bases lay in between. The CDR3 totals 15 residues. CDR3 in amino acids: CARSSGPSSGNTIYF. In DNA, the CDR3 is TGTGCCAGAAGCTCCGGGCCAAGCTCTGGAAACACCATATATTTT.

The chain joins TRBV28 to TRBJ1-2; TRBD1 agrees at 8 bases. The V gene end was trimmed by 6 bases and the J gene end by 4 bases; junction bases not matched to a gene: 4. CDR3 length: 13 residues. Germline V gives CDR1 MDHEN, CDR2 SYDVKM. The DNA of the CDR3 is TGTGCCAGCAGCTCCGACAGGGGCTATGGCTACACCTTC. Encoded protein: CASSSDRGYGYTF.

This clone has only one observation. The chain is built from TRBV5-1 and TRBJ1-2; 10 bases map to TRBD1. The CDR3 is made up of 15 amino acids. Germline assignment: CDR1 SGHRS and CDR2 YFSETQ. Unmatched junction bases numbered 6, after V lost 4 bases and J lost 3 bases. The CDR3: CASSLRTGGDYGYTF. As DNA, the CDR3 is TGCGCCAGCAGCCTCAGGACAGGGGGAGACTATGGCTACACCTTC.

The V gene is TRBV2, the J gene TRBJ1-2; 7 nucleotides agree with TRBD1. The CDR3 has 16 amino acids. The V gene end was trimmed by 7 bases and the J gene end by 7 bases; junction bases not matched to a gene: 18. Germline assignment: CDR1 SNHLY and CDR2 FYNNEI. This CDR3 is CASTVTMSGGAGGYTF. CDR3 in DNA: TGTGCCAGCACGGTCACAATGTCAGGGGGAGCTGGTGGCTACACCTTC.

The CDR3 DNA is TGCGCCAGCAGCCAAGAAGGGGGCTTTTACACTGAAGCTTTCTTT. Translation gives CASSQEGGFYTEAFF. The chain links TRBV4-1 to TRBJ1-1; 7 bases align to TRBD1. Germline loops: CDR1 MGHRA, CDR2 YSYEKL. V shed 0 bases and J 3 bases; nucleotides not matched to a gene: 4. The CDR3 length is 15 residues.

This rearrangement joins TRBV7-8 to TRBJ1-1; 7 bases are a match to TRBD1. V dropped 2 bases and J dropped 4; count of bases not matched to a gene: 4. The CDR3 is 14 residues long. CDR1 is SGHVS, CDR2 FQNEAQ, per germline. CDR3 residues: CASSLQSGGTEAFF. Written as DNA, the CDR3 is TGTGCCAGCAGCTTACAGTCAGGGGGCACTGAAGCTTTCTTT.

The chain combines TRBV6-5 with TRBJ1-4; D gene unclear. The V gene lost 7 bases and the J gene lost 7 bases, with 10 bases spanning the gap. Looked up from germline, CDR1 is MNHEY and CDR2 is SVGAGI. There are 12 residues in the CDR3. Here the CDR3 reads CASMSPPEKLFF. As DNA, the CDR3 is TGTGCCAGCATGTCCCCGCCTGAAAAACTGTTTTTT.

The chain couples TRBV5-4 to TRBJ1-1, with a tentative D call TRBD1 (5 bases). This CDR3 is built from 15 residues. Germline loops: CDR1 SGHNT, CDR2 YYREEE (reference sequence). The ends were cut back, 0 bases at V and 1 base at J, with 10 bases in the middle. The DNA for the CDR3 is TGTGCCAGCAGCTTGGGGGGCTGGACGAACACTGAAGCTTTCTTT. Protein sequence: CASSLGGWTNTEAFF.

The chain couples TRBV6-6 to TRBJ1-5, with no clear D. The CDR3 consists of 15 residues. V was shortened by 0 bases and J by 2 bases, with 8 bases between the two germline ends. Germline V CDR1 and CDR2: MNHNY, SVGAGI (reference sequence). The CDR3 DNA reads as TGTGCCAGCAGTTACTCGAACGGAGGCAATCAGCCCCAGCATTTT. It yields the protein CASSYSNGGNQPQHF.